One sample yielded the 17 T cell receptor beta chains listed below, sequenced in a study of T cell responses to AZD1222 COVID-19 vaccine. Only in-frame clones appear in the TCRdb table, and some are missing; sequencing was by immunoSEQ multiplex PCR. Altogether about 140,000 clones are present, 70% to 90% being singletons, with the ten largest covering just over 5.5%. The sequenced sample was peripheral blood, obtained on day 0 of AZD1222 vaccination. These receptors came from an adult in good health.

This sequence joins TRBV29-1 and TRBJ1-1; D remains unclear. The germline V gene has CDR1 SQVTM and CDR2 ANQGSEA. Trimming stripped 5 bases from V and 2 bases from J, with 15 bases between. This CDR3 region has 14 residues. CDR3 nucleotides: TGCAGCGTTATCATAACGACGGTCAACACTGAAGCTTTCTTT. Protein product: CSVIITTVNTEAFF.

This clone has just one count. The V and J genes are TRBV30 and TRBJ1-5; 7 positions match TRBD1. This CDR3 spans 16 amino acids. V was clipped by 1 base and J by 7 bases; unmatched bases: 13. Per germline, CDR1 GTSNPN and CDR2 SVGIG (reference sequence). The CDR3 DNA is TGTGCCTGGAGTGGACCAATACAGGGGACGGTACAGCCCCAGCATTTT. Protein: CAWSGPIQGTVQPQHF.

This chain links TRBV7-9 with TRBJ2-7; D is perhaps TRBD1 (6 bases). The V gene lost 4 bases and the J gene lost 3 bases, with 10 bases spanning the gap. Germline V lookup: CDR1 SEHNR, CDR2 FQNEAQ (reference sequence). The CDR3 is made up of 13 amino acids. The chain's CDR3 is CASSSRGDYEQYF. The CDR3, as DNA: TGTGCCAGCAGCTCCAGGGGCGACTACGAGCAGTACTTC.

This clone was found a few times. The rearrangement joins TRBV10-3 to TRBJ1-6; D remains ambiguous. V was shortened by 4 bases and J by 8 bases, with 12 bases between the two germline ends. This CDR3 has 14 residues. Germline V gene lookup returns CDR1 ENHRY and CDR2 SYGVKD. The CDR3 here is CAISVETPDSPLHF. In DNA, the CDR3 is TGTGCCATCAGTGTAGAGACACCCGATTCACCCCTCCACTTT.

Many counts were recorded for this clone. The V call is TRBV6-2 or TRBV6-3, the J call TRBJ2-7; 13 positions agree with TRBD2. Germline V CDR1 and CDR2: MNHEY, SVGEGT. The V gene end was trimmed by 5 bases and the J gene end by 6 bases; junction bases not matched to a gene: 10. CDR3 length: 16 amino acids. CDR3 nucleotides: TGTGCCAGCAGTCAACCCGGACTAGCGGGAGCTAGCGAGCAGTACTTC. Amino acid sequence: CASSQPGLAGASEQYF.

This chain links TRBV28 with TRBJ1-5; 9 bases are a match to TRBD1. Germline CDR1 is MDHEN and CDR2 is SYDVKM. Trimming took 6 bases from V and 1 from J; bases not matched to a gene: 7. This CDR3 has 16 residues. CDR3 amino acids: CASRWTGVGSNQPQHF. The CDR3 nucleotides read TGTGCCAGCAGGTGGACAGGGGTGGGGAGCAATCAGCCCCAGCATTTT.

The V and J genes are TRBV5-3 and TRBJ2-7, with 9 bases fitting TRBD1. TRBV5-3 qualifies as an ORF whose function is uncertain. This CDR3 is 14 amino acids long. J was trimmed by 3 bases and V by 4 bases; bases with no gene match: 5. CDR3 residues: CARSTRTGDYEQYF. CDR3 coding DNA: TGTGCCAGAAGCACAAGGACAGGGGACTACGAGCAGTACTTC.

The V gene is TRBV7-2, the J gene TRBJ1-1; a weak D match, TRBD1 (5 bases). In germline, CDR1 is SGHTA, CDR2 FQGNSA. Trimming removed 4 bases from V and 5 bases from J, with 14 bases in between. The CDR3 totals 14 residues. The CDR3 loop is CASSSLGGPTEAFF. In nucleotides, the CDR3 is TGTGCCAGCAGCTCGCTGGGGGGTCCTACTGAAGCTTTCTTT.

This clone showed up just once. The V and J genes are TRBV27 and TRBJ2-1; 11 bases are shared with TRBD2. V shed 6 bases, J shed 0 bases, and the junction held 4 bases outside the gene matches. The CDR3 is 16 amino acids. CDR1 and CDR2 from the germline V gene are MNHEY and SMNVEV (reference sequence). The CDR3 region is CASRLAGEISYNEQFF. CDR3 DNA: TGTGCCAGCAGACTAGCGGGAGAGATCTCCTACAATGAGCAGTTCTTC.

J is TRBJ2-1 and V is TRBV24-1; 7 bases are a match to TRBD2. CDR1 KGHDR and CDR2 SFDVKD come from the germline V gene. CDR3 length: 19 residues. Trimming took 5 bases from V and 2 from J; bases not matched to a gene: 17. The CDR3 here is CATSAPGPKREGTYNEQFF. The CDR3 DNA reads as TGTGCCACCAGTGCCCCTGGGCCTAAGAGGGAGGGGACCTACAATGAGCAGTTCTTC.

The gene calls are TRBV28 and TRBJ1-6, with D possibly matching TRBD1 (5 bases). The germline gives CDR1 MDHEN, CDR2 SYDVKM. Trimming took 8 bases from V and 6 from J, leaving 11 bases between them. This CDR3 is 13 amino acids long. The CDR3 is CASRDLGNSPLHF. As DNA, the CDR3 is TGTGCCAGCCGGGACTTAGGTAATTCACCCCTCCACTTT.

The CDR3 sequence is CASSLWGFGTEAFF. CDR3 DNA sequence: TGTGCCAGCAGCTTATGGGGCTTCGGCACTGAAGCTTTCTTT. This chain connects TRBV7-3 to TRBJ1-1; a weak D match, TRBD1 (5 bases). CDR3 length: 14 amino acids. Germline CDR1 and CDR2: SGHTA and FQGTGA. Trimming took off 2 bases at V and 4 bases at J, with 11 bases between the two ends.

The V and J genes are TRBV3-1 (or the pseudogene TRBV3-2) and TRBJ2-1; D gene ambiguous. Germline lookup yields CDR1 LGHDT and CDR2 YNNKEL (reference sequence). V lost 1 base to trimming and J lost 4 bases, with 8 bases between them. The CDR3 length is 14 residues. CDR3 protein: CASSQVGPYNEQFF. The CDR3 region has the DNA TGTGCCAGCAGCCAAGTCGGACCATACAATGAGCAGTTCTTC.

V and J are TRBV9 and TRBJ2-7; D possibly corresponds to TRBD2 (6 bases). Germline values: CDR1 SGDLS, CDR2 YYNGEE. The germline V and J ends were trimmed by 4 bases and 1 base, with 12 bases remaining between them. The CDR3 totals 14 residues. The CDR3 region has the DNA TGTGCCAGCAGCCCCCGGGACTCTTCCTACGAGCAGTACTTC. This translates into CASSPRDSSYEQYF.

The gene calls are TRBV5-5 and TRBJ1-1, with a possible D match to TRBD1 (5 bases). The CDR3 runs 17 residues. Trimming shortened V by 0 bases and J by 0 bases, and 15 bases separated the two germline ends. CDR1 and CDR2 from the germline V gene are SGHKS and YYEKEE (reference sequence). Here the CDR3 reads CASSLDDWGSMNTEAFF. For the CDR3, the DNA is TGTGCCAGCAGCTTGGACGACTGGGGGTCCATGAACACTGAAGCTTTCTTT.

The genes are TRBV7-3 and TRBJ1-3, with 7 bases lining up with TRBD1. The CDR3 is 19 amino acids. Trimming cost V 5 bases and J 2 bases; bases outside gene matches: 18. Germline-derived CDR1 and CDR2 are SGHTA and FQGTGA. Here the CDR3 DNA reads TGTGCCAGCAGCCAACCCGGATTGGGACAGCGTTTGGCTGGAAACACCATATATTTT. This translates into CASSQPGLGQRLAGNTIYF.

This clone appeared a few times. The CDR3 nucleotides read TGTGCCAGCTCACCACACACTGAAGCTTTCTTT. Its protein is CASSPHTEAFF. The chain joins TRBV18 to TRBJ1-1; D ambiguous. The V end was cut by 1 base, the J end by 3 bases, with 0 bases between. The CDR3 is made up of 11 amino acids. Looked up from germline, CDR1 is KGHSH and CDR2 is LQKENI.